This is a list of T cell receptor beta chains from one sample in a study of early T cells in non-severe SARS-CoV-2 infection. TCRdb reprocessed the 5' RACE reads via MiXCR and lists one record per CDR3 protein. The sample lists around 55,000 distinct CDR3 sequences, under 7.5% occurring once. The sequenced sample was whole blood, obtained at baseline. These receptors originate from an adult who was a healthcare worker with PCR-confirmed SARS-CoV-2 infection or an uninfected control (not recorded which). CDR3s leave out the opening cysteine and the closing phenylalanine or tryptophan. Each record gives: V gene, CDR3 protein.

V: TRBV28; CDR3: ASRNSGTGGSYT
V: TRBV7-3; CDR3: ASSLRRGNTGELF
V: TRBV28; CDR3: ASSLWGEQY
V: TRBV7-2; CDR3: ASSPWTGLDEQF
V: TRBV18; CDR3: ASSVQRAYEQY
V: TRBV20-1; CDR3: SAKRWGQETQY
V: TRBV7-2; CDR3: ASSGRGSGNTIY
V: TRBV6-2/TRBV6-3; CDR3: ASSLREGPYEQY
V: TRBV29-1; CDR3: SVRARGDEQY
V: TRBV7-9; CDR3: ASSLGVPANYGYT
V: TRBV5-4; CDR3: ASSLGGGQGQETQY
V: TRBV28; CDR3: ASIRGWSNQPQH
V: TRBV3-1; CDR3: ASSQAGTGGDNEQF
V: TRBV20-1; CDR3: SAQIIYEQY
V: TRBV27; CDR3: ASTSIFRGHRHNSPLH
V: TRBV27; CDR3: ASSTNRRNQPQH
V: TRBV29-1; CDR3: SLVRSGVSETQY
V: TRBV15; CDR3: ATSRDNNPGELF
V: TRBV4-3; CDR3: ASSQTTVRGAKNIQY
V: TRBV27; CDR3: ASSTGGGARGEQF
V: TRBV6-2/TRBV6-3; CDR3: ASSRRTQPQH
V: TRBV6-2/TRBV6-3; CDR3: ASSYGGEAF
V: TRBV7-7; CDR3: ASSVAGGLGRQETQY
V: TRBV6-5; CDR3: ASSYSQAGYEQY
V: TRBV11-2; CDR3: ASSWTVDSNQPQH
V: TRBV20-1; CDR3: SVSRVSAGSSYEQY
V: TRBV19; CDR3: ASSLAVLYNEQF
V: TRBV7-2; CDR3: ASSLRRGEKLF
V: TRBV20-1; CDR3: SAPQGVGLAGWETQY
V: TRBV7-3; CDR3: ASSSSSGANVLT
V: TRBV6-2/TRBV6-3; CDR3: ASSYGGDNQPQH
V: TRBV20-1; CDR3: SRVVQEETQY
V: TRBV29-1; CDR3: SVEDGTGEETQY
V: TRBV20-1; CDR3: SARKVGGNQPQH
V: TRBV14; CDR3: ASSGSISTDTQY
V: TRBV6-1; CDR3: ASMSRRNTDTQY
V: TRBV10-3; CDR3: AISRQTGQGAKNIQY
V: TRBV6-5; CDR3: ASSYSVAMTDTQY
V: TRBV11-3; CDR3: ASSPTSAADTQY
V: TRBV7-2; CDR3: ASSPSVQGWAGELF
V: TRBV29-1; CDR3: SVGGGSGYT